A selection of T cell receptor beta chains follows, all from one sample in a study of blood T cells in healthy people across ages. Using its own MiXCR run on the 5' RACE reads, TCRdb lists one record per CDR3 protein. Among around 750,000 distinct CDR3 sequences listed, 53% were seen once. Material for sequencing was blood. The source of these receptors is a man aged 80 or over in good health. Each CDR3 is given with its conserved first and last residue.

>TRBJ2-5|TRBV7-2
CASSHHTSGRSETQYF
>TRBJ1-2|TRBV9
CASSVLGTYGYTF
>TRBJ1-5|TRBV12-3/TRBV12-4
CASSLGRAWPQHF
>TRBJ2-2|TRBV29-1
CSVGQTDTGELFF
>TRBJ2-7|TRBV3-1
CASSQVGGIGEQYF
>TRBJ2-4|TRBV12-3/TRBV12-4
CASSPSGTGGYFIQYF
>TRBJ2-7|TRBV6-1
CASSEGLAGGYEQYF
>TRBJ2-7|TRBV4-1
CASSLSGTDDEQYF
>TRBJ2-3|TRBV4-1
CASSQGGLDRYAYF
>TRBJ1-5|TRBV25-1
CASSATHSNQPQHF
>TRBJ2-7|TRBV29-1
CSAATLCEQYF
>TRBJ1-2|TRBV27
CASSSTVGNYGYTF
>TRBJ2-7|TRBV3-1
CASSHPGGYEQYF
>TRBJ2-5|TRBV5-1
CASSVSGGGYEQYF
>.|TRBV29-1
CSVELAGGPSYNEQYF
>TRBJ1-1|TRBV25-1
CASKAGSFNTEAFF
>TRBJ2-7|TRBV7-2
CAIRGGIYEQYF
>TRBJ2-7|TRBV20-1
CSARGTSGSRNEQYF
>TRBJ1-5|TRBV12-3/TRBV12-4
CASSLYRERNQPQHF
>TRBJ2-5|TRBV11-2
CASSLNGRERGETQYF
>.|TRBV3-1
CASSPGNHEQYF
>TRBJ1-1|TRBV5-1
CASSLEAGNTEAFF
>.|TRBV29-1
CSVAKGQGARETQYF
>TRBJ2-3|TRBV7-2
CASSPGTSINTQYF
>TRBJ2-1|TRBV2
CASRERDPPYQGDEQFF
>TRBJ2-3|TRBV28
CASSTGTTSADTQYF
>TRBJ2-1|TRBV24-1
CATSDFSRDRDEQFF
>TRBJ2-6|TRBV28
CASSSTGVSGANVLTF
>TRBJ2-5|TRBV18
CASSPPAGQETQYF
>TRBJ2-1|TRBV7-6
CASSLLAGLSSYNEQFF
>.|TRBV11-2
CASSLNRAKNIQYF
>TRBJ2-7|TRBV27
CASSLSRIAGGSYEQYF
>TRBJ1-2|TRBV7-9
CASSRAGGTGDGYTF
>TRBJ2-1|TRBV6-5
CASSYSGMGQGRDEQFF
>TRBJ2-7|TRBV3-1
CASSPNGLSYEQYF
>TRBJ2-7|TRBV20-1
CSARDGQGIEQYF
>.|TRBV20-1
CSAPPLRQGGDVAKNIQYF
>TRBJ1-5|TRBV20-1
CSARTESLSGNQPQHF
>TRBJ1-6|TRBV6-1
CASTNRPGNSPLHF
>TRBJ2-3|TRBV6-5
CATRGGQRHDTQYF
>TRBJ2-2|TRBV11-2
CASSPLAGVVGELFF
>TRBJ2-7|TRBV24-1
CATSDPTGRSYEQYF
>TRBJ2-5|TRBV29-1
CSVTGLQKTQYF
>.|TRBV24-1
CATSTDRGTYEQYF
>TRBJ1-2|TRBV6-5
CASSDRVGYGYTF
>TRBJ2-7|TRBV6-1
CASSSTWTSGSHEQYF
>TRBJ2-1|TRBV28
CASNAQGRTSDNEQFF
>TRBJ2-3|TRBV20-1
CSVGGAYTDTQYF
>TRBJ2-3|TRBV5-1
CASSLRTSGYIPSTDTQYF
>TRBJ2-7|TRBV6-5
CASKGLVEDEQYF
>TRBJ2-3|TRBV12-3/TRBV12-4
CAGSPRSRDRDRYAYF
>TRBJ2-6|TRBV2
CASSANSGANVLTF